These 15 T cell receptor beta chains originate from one sample sequenced in a study of blood T cell repertoires in COVID-19. Some clones are missing from TCRdb's copy, which holds only in-frame ones; the method was immunoSEQ multiplex PCR. The table includes around 200,000 clones, around 84% detected once. Sequenced input: peripheral blood. All receptors come from a woman aged 70-85 years with COVID-19, enrolled during active disease.

The chain carries TRBV5-1 and TRBJ2-7; the D gene is possibly TRBD1 (5 bases). CDR1 SGHRS and CDR2 YFSETQ come from the germline V gene. Trimming cost V 0 bases and J 6 bases, with 13 bases left between them. This CDR3 is built from 14 residues. CDR3 region: CASSLGTFLAEQYF. The CDR3 DNA sequence: TGCGCCAGCAGCTTGGGGACATTCTTAGCCGAGCAGTACTTC. Based on the CDR3 plus reference TRBV5-1 and TRBJ2-7, the full variable domain is KAGVTQTPRYLIKTRGQQVTLSCSPISGHRSVSWYQQTPGQGLQFLFEYFSETQRNKGNFPGRFSGRQFSNSRSEMNVSTLELGDSALYLCASSLGTFLAEQYFGPGTRLTVT.

The chain employs TRBV25-1 and TRBJ2-5, with D perhaps TRBD1 (6 bases). Germline CDR1 is MGHDK and CDR2 is SYGVNS. V gave up 0 bases and J gave up 4 bases, with 15 bases separating them. The CDR3 totals 16 residues. The CDR3 protein is CASSEYRGKIGETQYF. For the CDR3, the DNA is TGTGCCAGCAGTGAATATAGGGGGAAGATAGGAGAGACCCAGTACTTC.

The chain joins TRBV10-1 to TRBJ2-7; the match to TRBD1 covers 8 bases. J lost 1 base, V lost 4 bases, and 6 bases had no gene match. The germline V gene encodes CDR1 WNHNN and CDR2 SYGVQD (reference sequence). This CDR3 is 15 amino acids long. The CDR3 protein is CASSGDRHVSYEQYF. The CDR3 DNA reads TGCGCCAGCAGTGGGGACAGGCATGTATCCTACGAGCAGTACTTC.

This sequence joins TRBV11-3 and TRBJ2-7, with TRBD1 matching over 8 bases. CDR3 length: 13 amino acids. Germline trimming cut 8 bases from V and 5 bases from J; bases unmatched to any gene: 8. Germline CDR1 is SGHNT and CDR2 is YENEEA. This CDR3 is CASSQDRVDEQYF. CDR3 in DNA: TGTGCCAGCTCTCAGGACAGGGTTGACGAGCAGTACTTC.

The V call is TRBV24-1, the J call TRBJ2-5; 7 bases are a match to TRBD1. Germline V gene sequence: CDR1 KGHDR, CDR2 SFDVKD. The CDR3 is 15 residues long. Trimming cost V 3 bases and J 3 bases; bases outside gene matches: 6. The CDR3 reads CATSDPGTAKETQYF. The CDR3 DNA sequence: TGTGCCACCAGTGATCCGGGGACAGCTAAAGAGACCCAGTACTTC.

The chain has TRBV30 and TRBJ2-5, with a weak D call TRBD2 (5 bases). V shed 0 bases and J shed 4 bases, with 12 bases lying between them. CDR1 and CDR2 from the germline V gene are GTSNPN and SVGIG (reference sequence). The length of the CDR3 is 14 residues. The CDR3 nucleotides are TGTGCCTGGAGTGTCTCCCAGGAGGTAGAGACCCAGTACTTC. This sequence encodes CAWSVSQEVETQYF.

The rearrangement uses TRBV6-1 and TRBJ1-5; no clear D. Germline V gene sequence: CDR1 MNHNS, CDR2 SASEGT. The CDR3 covers 15 residues. Trimming left V 1 base short and J 7 bases short, with 14 bases between. The CDR3 sequence is CASSEGSPPGQPQHF. CDR3 sequence (DNA): TGTGCCAGCAGTGAAGGGTCTCCGCCGGGGCAGCCCCAGCATTTT.

V gene TRBV23-1 combines with J gene TRBJ2-7; D not resolved. TRBV23-1 has ORF status, its function being uncertain. V was trimmed by 4 bases and J by 6 bases, leaving 4 bases between them. CDR3 size: 10 residues. CDR3 DNA: TGCGCCAGCAGTCCCGGCGAGCAGTACGTC. Its translation is CASSPGEQYV.

The chain carries TRBV7-2 and TRBJ2-5; tentative D call: TRBD1 (6 bases). Germline V gene sequence: CDR1 SGHTA, CDR2 FQGNSA. Trimming pared 4 bases from V and 4 bases from J, leaving 10 bases between. The CDR3 contains 13 residues. CDR3 bases: TGTGCCAGCAGCTCAGGGGCGGGAGAGACCCAGTACTTC. This sequence encodes CASSSGAGETQYF.

The genes are TRBV18 and TRBJ1-5, with no clear D. Trimming stripped 4 bases from V and 2 bases from J, with 12 bases between. CDR3 length: 15 residues. Germline CDR1 KGHSH, CDR2 LQKENI. The CDR3 sequence is CASSLEIQGNQPQHF. CDR3 nucleotide sequence: TGTGCCAGCTCACTAGAGATTCAGGGCAATCAGCCCCAGCATTTT.

This clone was counted a single time. J is TRBJ1-1 and V is TRBV7-8; D call uncertain. V lost 3 bases, J lost 1 base, and 6 bases lay in between. Germline CDR1 and CDR2: SGHVS and FQNEAQ. CDR3 length equals 13 residues. CDR3 region: CASSFSRNTEAFF. In DNA form, the CDR3 reads TGTGCCAGCAGCTTTTCGAGGAACACTGAAGCTTTCTTT.

The chain carries TRBV11-3 and TRBJ2-5; D gene unclear. This CDR3 is 18 amino acids long. The germline gives CDR1 SGHNT, CDR2 YENEEA. Trimming left V 5 bases short and J 0 bases short, with 22 bases between. The CDR3 sequence: CASSLSTKARPYQETQYF. DNA for the CDR3: TGTGCCAGCAGCCTGTCAACGAAAGCCAGGCCGTACCAAGAGACCCAGTACTTC.

The chain joins TRBV6-2 or TRBV6-3 to TRBJ2-7, with 8 bases fitting TRBD2. The CDR3 consists of 18 residues. The V segment lost 5 bases and the J segment 4 bases; nucleotides outside the gene matches: 19. CDR1 and CDR2 (germline): MNHEY, SVGEGT. The DNA of the CDR3 is TGTGCCAGCAGTGGACAACGGGGGGGGAGCGGGAGATCTTACGAGCAGTACTTC. Encoded protein: CASSGQRGGSGRSYEQYF.

This clone was detected only a few times. This sequence joins TRBV5-1 and TRBJ2-7; possible D gene TRBD2, 6 bases. Between the trimmed V and J ends, which lost 3 bases and 3 bases, there was a span of 10 bases. The CDR3 spans 13 residues. Germline CDR1 and CDR2: SGHRS and YFSETQ. The DNA for the CDR3 is TGCGCCAGCAGCTACGGAGGGTACTACGAGCAGTACGTC. This codes for CASSYGGYYEQYV.

The chain has TRBV24-1 and TRBJ1-2; D remains ambiguous. V lost 3 bases to trimming and J lost 4 bases, with 17 bases between them. This CDR3 comprises 16 residues. The V gene's germline CDR1 is KGHDR and CDR2 SFDVKD. The DNA of the CDR3 is TGTGCCACCAGTGATCCGAAGGGCGGGGTTAGCTATGGCTACACCTTC. Protein: CATSDPKGGVSYGYTF.